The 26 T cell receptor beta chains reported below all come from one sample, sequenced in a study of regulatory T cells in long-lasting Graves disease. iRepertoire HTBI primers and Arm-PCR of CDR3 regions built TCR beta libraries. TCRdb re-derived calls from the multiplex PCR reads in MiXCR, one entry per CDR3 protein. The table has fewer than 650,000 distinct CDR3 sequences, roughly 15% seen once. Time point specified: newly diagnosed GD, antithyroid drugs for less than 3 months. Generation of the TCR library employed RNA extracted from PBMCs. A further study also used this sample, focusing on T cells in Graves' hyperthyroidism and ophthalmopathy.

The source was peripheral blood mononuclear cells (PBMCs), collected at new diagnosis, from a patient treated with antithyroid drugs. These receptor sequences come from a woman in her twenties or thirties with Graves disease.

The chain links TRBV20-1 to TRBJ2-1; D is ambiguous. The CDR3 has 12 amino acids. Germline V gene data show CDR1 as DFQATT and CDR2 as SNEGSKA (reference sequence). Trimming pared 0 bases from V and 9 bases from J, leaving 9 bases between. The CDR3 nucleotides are TGCAGTGCTAGAGATGGAATGGCTGAGCAGTTCTTC. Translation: CSARDGMAEQFF.

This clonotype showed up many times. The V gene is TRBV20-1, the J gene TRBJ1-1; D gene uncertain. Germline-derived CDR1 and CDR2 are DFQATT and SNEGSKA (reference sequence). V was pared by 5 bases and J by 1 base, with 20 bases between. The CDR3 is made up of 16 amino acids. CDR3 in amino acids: CSARRWEETWNTEAFF. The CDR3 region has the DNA TGCAGTGCTCGACGATGGGAGGAAACATGGAACACTGAAGCTTTCTTT.

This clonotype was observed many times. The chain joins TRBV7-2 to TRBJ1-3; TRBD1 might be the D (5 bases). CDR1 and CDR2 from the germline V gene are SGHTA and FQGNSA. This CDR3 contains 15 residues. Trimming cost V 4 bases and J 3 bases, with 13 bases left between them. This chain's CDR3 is CASSWGYSGGNTIYF. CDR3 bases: TGTGCCAGCAGCTGGGGGTATTCGGGTGGAAACACCATATATTTT. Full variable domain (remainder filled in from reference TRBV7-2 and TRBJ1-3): GAGVSQSPSNKVTEKGKDVELRCDPISGHTALYWYRQSLGQGLEFLIYFQGNSAPDKSGLPSDRFSAERTGGSVSTLTIQRTQQEDSAVYLCASSWGYSGGNTIYFGEGSWLTVV.

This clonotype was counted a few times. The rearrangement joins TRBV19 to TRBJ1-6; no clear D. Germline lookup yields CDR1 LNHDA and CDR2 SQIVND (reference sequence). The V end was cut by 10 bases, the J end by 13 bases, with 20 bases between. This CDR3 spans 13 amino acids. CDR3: CATSGEGGSPLHF. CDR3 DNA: TGTGCCACCTCGGGAGAGGGAGGTTCTCCCCTCCACTTT.

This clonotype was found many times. CDR3 nucleotides: TGCAGTGCTGGGGACAGGGGAAACTATGGCTACACCTTC. Amino acids: CSAGDRGNYGYTF. The genes are TRBV20-1 and TRBJ1-2; TRBD1 aligns across 10 bases. Germline V gene sequence: CDR1 DFQATT, CDR2 SNEGSKA (reference sequence). CDR3 length equals 13 residues. Trimming at V came to 5 bases and at J to 2 bases, leaving 2 bases not matched to a gene.

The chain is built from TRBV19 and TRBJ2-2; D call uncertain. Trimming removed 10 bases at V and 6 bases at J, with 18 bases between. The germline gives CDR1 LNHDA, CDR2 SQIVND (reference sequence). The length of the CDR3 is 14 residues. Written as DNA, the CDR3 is TGTGCCATCCTCGTTCCCGTCGGCCCCGGGGAGCTGTTTTTT. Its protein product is CAILVPVGPGELFF.

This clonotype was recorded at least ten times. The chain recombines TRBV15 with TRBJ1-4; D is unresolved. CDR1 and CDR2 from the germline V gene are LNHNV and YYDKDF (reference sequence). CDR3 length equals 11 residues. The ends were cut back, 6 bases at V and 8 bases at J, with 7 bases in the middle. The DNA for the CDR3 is TGTGCCACCAGATCGCAAGAAAAACTGTTTTTT. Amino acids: CATRSQEKLFF.

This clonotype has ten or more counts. CDR3 bases: TGTGCCAGCAGTCCTAGGGCCCCGACAGCTGGCTACACCTTC. It encodes CASSPRAPTAGYTF. The chain couples TRBV27 to TRBJ1-2; D is possibly TRBD1 (5 bases). This CDR3 contains 14 residues. V lost 5 bases and J lost 7, with 17 bases in between. Germline V lookup: CDR1 MNHEY, CDR2 SMNVEV (reference sequence).

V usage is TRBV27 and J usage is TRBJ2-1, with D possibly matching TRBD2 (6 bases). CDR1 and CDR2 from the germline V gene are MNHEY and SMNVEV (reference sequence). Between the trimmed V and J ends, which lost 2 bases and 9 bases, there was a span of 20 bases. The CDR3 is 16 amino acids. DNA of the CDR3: TGTGCCAGCAGTTTACTAGCGCGGGGCTTACACGGTGAGCAGTTCTTC. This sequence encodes CASSLLARGLHGEQFF.

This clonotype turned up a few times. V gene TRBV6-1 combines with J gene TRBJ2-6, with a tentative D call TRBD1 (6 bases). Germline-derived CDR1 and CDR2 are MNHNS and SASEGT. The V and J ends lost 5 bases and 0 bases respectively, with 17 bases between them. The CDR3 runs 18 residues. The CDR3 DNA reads TGTGCCAGCAGTACCCGACAGGACTTTTCCTCTGGGGCCAACGTCCTGACTTTC. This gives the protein CASSTRQDFSSGANVLTF.

CDR3 sequence: CASSLSGRQAGELFF. CDR3 sequence (DNA): TGTGCCAGTAGTCTTAGCGGGAGGCAGGCCGGGGAGCTGTTTTTT. The V gene is TRBV19, the J gene TRBJ2-2; 10 bases map to TRBD2. Germline-derived CDR1 and CDR2 are LNHDA and SQIVND (reference sequence). The CDR3 length is 15 residues. V gave up 5 bases and J gave up 6 bases; unmatched junction bases: 6. Full variable domain (missing parts from reference TRBV19 and TRBJ2-2): DGGITQSPKYLFRKEGQNVTLSCEQNLNHDAMYWYRQDPGQGLRLIYYSQIVNDFQKGDIAEGYSVSREKKESFPLTVTSAQKNPTAFYLCASSLSGRQAGELFFGEGSRLTVL.

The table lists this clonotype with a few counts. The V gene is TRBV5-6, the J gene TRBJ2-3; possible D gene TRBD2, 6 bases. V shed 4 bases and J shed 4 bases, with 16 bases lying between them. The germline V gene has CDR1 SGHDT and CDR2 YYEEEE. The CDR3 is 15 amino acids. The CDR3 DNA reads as TGTGCCAGCAGCCCCCCCGGAGGGTCGTCAGATACGCAGTATTTT. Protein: CASSPPGGSSDTQYF.

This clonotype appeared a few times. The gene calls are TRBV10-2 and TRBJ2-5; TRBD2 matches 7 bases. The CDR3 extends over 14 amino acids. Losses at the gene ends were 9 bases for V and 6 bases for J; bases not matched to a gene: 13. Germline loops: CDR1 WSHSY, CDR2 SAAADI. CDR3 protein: CASAFGGSSKTQYF. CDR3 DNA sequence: TGCGCCAGTGCTTTCGGGGGGTCTAGTAAGACCCAGTACTTC.

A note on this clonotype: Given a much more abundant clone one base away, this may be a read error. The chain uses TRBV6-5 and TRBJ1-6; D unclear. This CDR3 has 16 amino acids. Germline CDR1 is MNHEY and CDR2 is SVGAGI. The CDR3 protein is CASSYSVGAYSSPLHF. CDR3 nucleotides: TGTGCCAGCAGTTACTCGGTCGGAGCCTATAGTTCACCCCTCCACTTT.

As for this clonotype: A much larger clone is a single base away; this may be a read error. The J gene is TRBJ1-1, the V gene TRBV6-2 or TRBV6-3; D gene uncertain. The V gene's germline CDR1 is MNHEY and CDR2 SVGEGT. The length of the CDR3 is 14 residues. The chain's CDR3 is CASSYLAENTVAFF. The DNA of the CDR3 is TGTGCCAGCAGTTACCTGGCAGAGAACACTGTAGCTTTCTTT.

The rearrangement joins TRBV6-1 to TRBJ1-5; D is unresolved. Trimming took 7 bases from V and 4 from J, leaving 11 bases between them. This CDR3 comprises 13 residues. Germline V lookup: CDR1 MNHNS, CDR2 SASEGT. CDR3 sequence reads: CASTKMGNQPQHF. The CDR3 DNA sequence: TGTGCCAGCACTAAAATGGGTAATCAGCCCCAGCATTTT.

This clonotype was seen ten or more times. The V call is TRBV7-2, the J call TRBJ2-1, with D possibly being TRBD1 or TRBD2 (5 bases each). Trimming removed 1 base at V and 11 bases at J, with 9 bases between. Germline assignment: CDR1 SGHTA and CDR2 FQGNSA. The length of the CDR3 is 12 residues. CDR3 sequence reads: CASSLVQGQQFF. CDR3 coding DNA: TGTGCCAGCAGCTTAGTCCAGGGACAGCAGTTCTTC.

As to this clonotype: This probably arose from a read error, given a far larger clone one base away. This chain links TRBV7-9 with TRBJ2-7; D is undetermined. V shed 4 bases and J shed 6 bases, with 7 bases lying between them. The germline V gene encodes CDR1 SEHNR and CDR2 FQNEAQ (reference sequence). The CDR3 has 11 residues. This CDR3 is CASSSGFEQYF. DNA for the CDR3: TGTGCCAGCAGCTCAGGCTTCGAGCAGTACTTC.

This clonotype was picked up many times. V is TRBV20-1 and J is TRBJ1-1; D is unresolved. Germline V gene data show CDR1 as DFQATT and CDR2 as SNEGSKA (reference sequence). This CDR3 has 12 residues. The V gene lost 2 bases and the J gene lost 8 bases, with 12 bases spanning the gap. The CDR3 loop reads CSARIPGSEAFF. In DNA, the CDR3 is TGCAGTGCTAGAATACCGGGATCCGAAGCTTTCTTT.

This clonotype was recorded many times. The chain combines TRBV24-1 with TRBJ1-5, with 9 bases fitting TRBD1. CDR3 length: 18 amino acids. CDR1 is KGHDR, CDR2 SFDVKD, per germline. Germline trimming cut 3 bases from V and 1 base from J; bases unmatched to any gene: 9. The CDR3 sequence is CATSDPGQGSSSNQPQHF. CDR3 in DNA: TGTGCCACCAGTGATCCGGGACAGGGAAGTTCGAGCAATCAGCCCCAGCATTTT.

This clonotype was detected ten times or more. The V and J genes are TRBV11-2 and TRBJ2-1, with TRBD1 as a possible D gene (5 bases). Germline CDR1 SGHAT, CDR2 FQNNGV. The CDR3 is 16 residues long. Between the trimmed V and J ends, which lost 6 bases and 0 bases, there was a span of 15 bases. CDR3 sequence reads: CASSPTQGSSYNEQFF. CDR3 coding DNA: TGTGCCAGCAGTCCTACGCAGGGCAGCTCCTACAATGAGCAGTTCTTC.

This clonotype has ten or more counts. The CDR3 loop is CASTQAQGGSYEQYF. The CDR3 nucleotides read TGTGCCAGCACACAGGCGCAGGGAGGCTCCTACGAGCAGTACTTC. The chain links TRBV28 to TRBJ2-7, with D possibly being TRBD2 (6 bases). This CDR3 contains 15 residues. Germline CDR1 reads MDHEN; CDR2 reads SYDVKM. Deletions cut 7 bases from V and 0 bases from J, with 16 bases between.

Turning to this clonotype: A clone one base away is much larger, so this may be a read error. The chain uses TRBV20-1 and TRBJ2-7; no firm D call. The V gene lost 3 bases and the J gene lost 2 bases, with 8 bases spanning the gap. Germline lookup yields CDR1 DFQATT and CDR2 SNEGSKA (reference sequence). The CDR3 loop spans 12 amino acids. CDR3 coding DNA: TGCAGTGCTAGGTACGGGCCCTACGAGCAGTACTTC. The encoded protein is CSARYGPYEQYF.

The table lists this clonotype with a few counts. In nucleotides, the CDR3 is TGTGCCACCCAGACTGCCTATAGCAATCAGCCCCAGCATTTT. Amino acids: CATQTAYSNQPQHF. The rearrangement joins TRBV28 to TRBJ1-5; no reliable D call. V lost 10 bases and J lost 0, with 13 bases in between. This CDR3 comprises 14 residues. The germline V gene has CDR1 MDHEN and CDR2 SYDVKM.

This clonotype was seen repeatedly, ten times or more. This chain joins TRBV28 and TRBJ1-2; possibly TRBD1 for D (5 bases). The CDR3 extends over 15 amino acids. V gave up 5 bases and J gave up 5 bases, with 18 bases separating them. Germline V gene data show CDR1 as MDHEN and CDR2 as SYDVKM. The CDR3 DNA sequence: TGTGCCAGCAGTAAAACGGGACGGAGACTTTATGGCTACACCTTC. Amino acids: CASSKTGRRLYGYTF.

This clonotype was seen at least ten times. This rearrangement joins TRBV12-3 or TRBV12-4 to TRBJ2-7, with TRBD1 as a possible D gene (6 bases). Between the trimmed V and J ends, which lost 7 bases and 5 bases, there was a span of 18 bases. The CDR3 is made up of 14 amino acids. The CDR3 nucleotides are TGTGCCAGCACCCAGACAGGAATGACAAACGAGCAGTACTTC. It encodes CASTQTGMTNEQYF.